In this sample, the clone carrying this T cell receptor (beta chain) turned up a few times. Its antigen remains unidentified. This specimen belongs to a study of beta chain features in type 1 diabetes. Whole-study results and caveats: Compared with healthy donors, patients appeared to share more similar naive, central memory and regulatory TCRB repertoires. TCRB CDR3s were moderately but significantly shorter in Type 1 diabetes patients in all four CD4+ subsets. Whether TCRB rearrangement is influenced by HLA type went unresolved here.

The study reverse transcribed the entire isolated RNA, so it sequenced expressed TCRB transcripts. Clones were sequenced by immunoSEQ multiplex PCR, and TCRdb holds only the in-frame ones, with some missing. The table records nearly 700,000 clones, roughly 13% of them present only once. Germline V gives CDR1 SQVTM, CDR2 ANQGSEA. Trimming removed 6 bases from V and 5 bases from J; junction bases left unmatched: 10. The CDR3 length is 15 residues. Sorting with CD45RO/CCR7/CD25/CD127/CD95/CD27 yielded naive, central memory, regulatory and stem-like memory CD4+ cells. This receptor was identified in a man aged 18 to 30 with type 1 diabetes. The rearrangement uses TRBV29-1 and TRBJ2-1, with 10 bases lining up with TRBD1. Input material: naive CD4+ T cells from blood. Written as DNA, the CDR3 is TGCAGCGTGAGCAATGGACAGGGGGTCGACAATGAGCAGTTCTTC. Translating gives CSVSNGQGVDNEQFF.